This TCR beta chain was sequenced during a study of cytomegalovirus exposure and HLA in healthy donors. Notes on the study in general: Roughly uniform depth of sequencing across donors was assumed in presence/absence analyses. Published work reported that the classifier diagnosed cytomegalovirus status with high specificity and sensitivity. HLA alleles showed associations with approximately 15,000 TCR beta sequences in a later analysis, at a 0.05 false discovery rate. V segments that were indistinguishable, TRBV6-2 and TRBV6-3 among them, were omitted from analysis.

Concerning this clone itself: Its antigen is unidentified.

Use of 60 Vbeta and 13 Jbeta primers characterized the PCR. Using immunoSEQ multiplex PCR, the repertoire was profiled, and TCRdb retains in-frame clones only, with some absent. The sample shows approximately 100,000 clones, under 70% of them seen only once. J gave up 0 bases and V 3 bases, and 5 bases lay outside the gene matches. Germline V gene sequence: CDR1 SGHRS, CDR2 YFSETQ. There are 17 residues in the CDR3. The rearrangement links TRBV5-1 to TRBJ2-1; TRBD2 aligns across 11 bases. This clonotype was sampled from a man in his fifties or sixties in good health and CMV-seronegative. Material for sequencing was PBMCs. This CDR3 is CASSSLTSGSSYNEQFF. DNA for the CDR3: TGCGCCAGCAGCTCGCTTACTAGCGGGAGCTCCTACAATGAGCAGTTCTTC. The variable domain in full, with the rest retrieved from reference TRBV5-1 and TRBJ2-1, is KAGVTQTPRYLIKTRGQQVTLSCSPISGHRSVSWYQQTPGQGLQFLFEYFSETQRNKGNFPGRFSGRQFSNSRSEMNVSTLELGDSALYLCASSSLTSGSSYNEQFFGPGTRLTVL.